The 8 T cell receptor beta chains reported below all come from one sample, sequenced in a study of circulating and synovial CD4+ cells in juvenile arthritis. The data were produced by immunoSEQ multiplex PCR, yet TCRdb's version contains in-frame clones alone and is incomplete. The data hold tens of thousands of clones, with about 95% observed a single time. Input material: CD4+ T cells from blood. The source of these receptors is a human donor with juvenile idiopathic arthritis.

This sequence joins TRBV7-3 and TRBJ2-6; possible D gene TRBD1, 5 bases. The CDR3 has 15 amino acids. V lost 5 bases, J lost 1 base, and 9 bases lay in between. The germline V gene has CDR1 SGHTA and CDR2 FQGTGA. CDR3 coding DNA: TGTGCCAGCAGCCCTCAGGGTTCTGGGGCCAACGTCCTGACTTTC. Protein: CASSPQGSGANVLTF.

The rearrangement links TRBV18 to TRBJ1-5; D possibly corresponds to TRBD1 (6 bases). This CDR3 is built from 19 residues. V was pared by 4 bases and J by 0 bases, with 22 bases between. Germline V lookup: CDR1 KGHSH, CDR2 LQKENI. In DNA form, the CDR3 reads TGTGCCAGCTCACGAAGACCGGGACAAAGAGGAGATAGCAATCAGCCCCAGCATTTT. The encoded protein is CASSRRPGQRGDSNQPQHF.

The chain joins TRBV25-1 to TRBJ2-1, with a tentative D call TRBD1 (6 bases). With 1 base removed from V and 4 bases from J, the gap between germline ends came to 11 bases. The CDR3 spans 15 residues. From germline, CDR1 is MGHDK and CDR2 SYGVNS. CDR3 nucleotides: TGTGCCAGCAGTGAATCTGGGGGCGGGTACAATGAGCAGTTCTTC. Translated: CASSESGGGYNEQFF.

This clone has only a few counts. The chain joins TRBV6-1 to TRBJ2-1; the match to TRBD2 covers 7 bases. V was pared by 0 bases and J by 0 bases, with 8 bases of the junction left unmatched. The CDR3 extends over 18 amino acids. Germline CDR1 is MNHNS and CDR2 is SASEGT. This CDR3 is CASSEALVGGSSYNEQFF. The CDR3 DNA follows: TGTGCCAGCAGTGAAGCGCTCGTGGGCGGGAGCTCCTACAATGAGCAGTTCTTC.

The chain joins TRBV6-5 to TRBJ1-5; weak D call: TRBD1 (6 bases). Germline values: CDR1 MNHEY, CDR2 SVGAGI. This CDR3 has 14 amino acids. V lost 2 bases and J lost 7, with 12 bases in between. CDR3 amino acids: CASSYAGDGQPQHF. The CDR3 DNA sequence: TGTGCCAGCAGTTACGCAGGGGATGGACAGCCCCAGCATTTT.

The J gene is TRBJ2-2, the V gene TRBV19; 16 positions match TRBD2. The V and J ends lost 5 bases and 4 bases, in that order; junction bases with no gene match: 7. Germline V gene sequence: CDR1 LNHDA, CDR2 SQIVND (reference sequence). This CDR3 contains 18 residues. The CDR3 nucleotides read TGTGCCAGTAGTGCTGGGACTAGCGGGAGGGCCGGCACCGGGGAGCTGTTTTTT. This codes for CASSAGTSGRAGTGELFF.

This chain uses TRBV6-4 with TRBJ2-1, with TRBD2 as a possible D gene (6 bases). V lost 1 base and J 9 bases, leaving 7 bases between the germline ends. Germline loops: CDR1 MRHNA, CDR2 SNTAGT. This CDR3 contains 12 residues. CDR3 nucleotide sequence: TGTGCCAGCAGTGACTTGGGGGGTGAGCAGTTCTTC. Protein product: CASSDLGGEQFF.

This rearrangement joins TRBV18 to TRBJ2-2; possibly TRBD1 for D (6 bases). The CDR3 sequence is 17 residues long. Germline V lookup: CDR1 KGHSH, CDR2 LQKENI. V lost 1 base to trimming and J lost 4 bases, with 16 bases between them. CDR3 sequence: CASSPLAGRGSTGELFF. The CDR3 nucleotides are TGTGCCAGCTCACCACTCGCCGGCAGGGGATCCACCGGGGAGCTGTTTTTT.